This entry features one T cell receptor beta chain sequence. This sample is part of a study of CD8 T cells in Susac syndrome. TCR beta from blood CD8+ and CD4+ T cells was sequenced. Relapsing-remitting disease, either stable or active, was present in the treatment-naive patients who were the multiple sclerosis controls. Negative isolation was used for CD8+ and CD4+ T cells and FACS enrichment for TEMRA cells. The ends lost 4 bases at V and 1 base at J; junction bases unmatched: 6. Germline V gene sequence: CDR1 SGHDT, CDR2 YYEEEE. CDR3 length: 15 amino acids. Random hexamers were used to reverse transcribe an amount of roughly 0.5 to 1 ug RNA. Amplification of the TCR beta CDR3 was carried out by immunoSEQ multiplex PCR, which spanned a total of 54 Vbeta and 13 Jbeta segments. MiXCR was run by TCRdb on the immunoSEQ multiplex PCR reads, yielding one entry per CDR3 protein. The sample holds approximately 110,000 distinct CDR3 sequences, more than 80% seen once.

The V gene is TRBV5-6, the J gene TRBJ1-1; TRBD1 agrees at 8 bases. This receptor was identified in a human donor with multiple sclerosis. The specimen was CD8+ T cells from PBMCs. Here the CDR3 DNA reads TGTGCCAGCAGCCTAGGGGACAGGTGGAACACTGAAGCTTTCTTT. This translates into CASSLGDRWNTEAFF.